This entry describes one TCR beta chain. Its antigen is as yet unknown. The sample belongs to a study of cytomegalovirus exposure and HLA in healthy donors. Overall study results and limits: Cytomegalovirus-associated status was assigned to about 170 TCR beta chains.

Only in-frame clones appear in the TCRdb table, and some are missing; sequencing was by immunoSEQ multiplex PCR. The data hold about 200,000 clones, with around 88% observed a single time. Germline CDR1 and CDR2: MNHNY and SVGAGI (reference sequence). V lost 5 bases, J lost 4 bases, and 10 bases stayed unmatched. The CDR3 is 15 amino acids. From the roughly 120-subject validation cohort, which was separate from the roughly 610-subject first cohort, the donors were drawn. The V and J genes are TRBV6-6 and TRBJ2-7; 8 bases map to TRBD1. This sequence originates from a woman between 18 and 30 years old in good health and CMV-seronegative. What was sequenced was PBMCs. DNA of the CDR3: TGTGCCAGCAGTAAGACAGGGGTTGGTTCGTACGAGCAGTACTTC. Protein product: CASSKTGVGSYEQYF.